This TCR beta chain was sequenced for a study of T cells in localized non-small cell lung cancer. General observations from the study: Among the tissues sampled, uninvolved adjacent lung had the highest T cell clonality, above tumor.

The CDR3 covers 13 residues. Unmatched junction bases numbered 6, after V lost 7 bases and J lost 1 base. CDR1 and CDR2 (germline): GTSNPN, SVGIG (reference sequence). The sample holds a few counts of this clone. The antigen is undetermined. Profiled with immunoSEQ multiplex PCR; TCRdb holds only in-frame clones, not every one. The sample consists of roughly 1,500 clones, 23% of them appearing once. It was adjacent lung free of atypia that was taken, at least 2 cm from the tumor margin. The sample here was normal lung tissue next to the tumor, taken before any cancer treatment. The chain carries TRBV30 and TRBJ1-1, with 7 bases matching TRBD1. This TCR was sampled from a male donor older than 55 with stage II lung adenocarcinoma. For the CDR3, the DNA is TGTGCCTCCCACAGGGGAGGGAACACTGAAGCTTTCTTT. This sequence encodes CASHRGGNTEAFF.